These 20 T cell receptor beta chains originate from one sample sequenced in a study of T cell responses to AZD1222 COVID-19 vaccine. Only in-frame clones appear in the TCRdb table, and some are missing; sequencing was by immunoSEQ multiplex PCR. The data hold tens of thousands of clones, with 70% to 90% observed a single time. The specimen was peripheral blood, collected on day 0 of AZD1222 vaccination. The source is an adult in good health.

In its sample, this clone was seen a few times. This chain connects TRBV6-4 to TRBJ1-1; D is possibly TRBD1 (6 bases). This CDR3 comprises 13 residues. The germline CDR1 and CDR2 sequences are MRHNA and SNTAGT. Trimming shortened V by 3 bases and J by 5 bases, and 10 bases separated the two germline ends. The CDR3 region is CASSESQGTEAFF. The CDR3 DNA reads TGTGCCAGCAGTGAATCACAGGGTACTGAAGCTTTCTTT.

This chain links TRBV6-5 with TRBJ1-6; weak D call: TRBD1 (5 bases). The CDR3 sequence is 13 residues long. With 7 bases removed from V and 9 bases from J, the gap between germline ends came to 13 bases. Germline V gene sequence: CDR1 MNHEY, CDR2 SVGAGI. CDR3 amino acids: CASTHGGSSPLHF. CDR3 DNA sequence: TGTGCCAGCACCCACGGGGGGTCTTCACCCCTCCACTTT.

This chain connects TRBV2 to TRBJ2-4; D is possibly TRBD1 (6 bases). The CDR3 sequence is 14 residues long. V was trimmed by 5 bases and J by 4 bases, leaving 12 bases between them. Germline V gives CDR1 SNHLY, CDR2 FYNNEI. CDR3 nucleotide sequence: TGTGCCAGCAGTCTACAGGGTCTTAAAAACATTCAGTACTTC. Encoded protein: CASSLQGLKNIQYF.

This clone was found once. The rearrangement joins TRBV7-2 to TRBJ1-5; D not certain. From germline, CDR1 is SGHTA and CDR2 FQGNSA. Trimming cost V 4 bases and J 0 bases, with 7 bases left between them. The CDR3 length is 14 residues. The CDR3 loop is CASSWVHSNQPQHF. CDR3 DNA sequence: TGTGCCAGCAGCTGGGTGCATAGCAATCAGCCCCAGCATTTT.

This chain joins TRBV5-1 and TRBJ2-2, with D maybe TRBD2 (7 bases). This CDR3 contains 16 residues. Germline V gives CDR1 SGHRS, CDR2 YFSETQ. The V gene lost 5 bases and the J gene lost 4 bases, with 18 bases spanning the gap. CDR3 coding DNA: TGCGCCAGCAGTGGAGGTGGGGGGGCCCCCACCGGGGAGCTGTTTTTT. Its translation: CASSGGGGAPTGELFF.

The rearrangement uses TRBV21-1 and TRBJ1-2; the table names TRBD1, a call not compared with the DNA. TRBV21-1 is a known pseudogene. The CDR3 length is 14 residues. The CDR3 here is CASTRTGANYGYTF. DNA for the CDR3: TGTGCCAGCACCCGGACAGGGGCTAACTATGGCTACACCTTC.

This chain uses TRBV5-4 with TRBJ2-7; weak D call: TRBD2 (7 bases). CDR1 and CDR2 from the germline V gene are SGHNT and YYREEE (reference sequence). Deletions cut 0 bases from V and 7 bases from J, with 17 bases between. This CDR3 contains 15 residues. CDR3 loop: CASSLEGGRLGEQYF. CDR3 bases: TGTGCCAGCAGCTTGGAGGGGGGGCGATTGGGTGAGCAGTACTTC.

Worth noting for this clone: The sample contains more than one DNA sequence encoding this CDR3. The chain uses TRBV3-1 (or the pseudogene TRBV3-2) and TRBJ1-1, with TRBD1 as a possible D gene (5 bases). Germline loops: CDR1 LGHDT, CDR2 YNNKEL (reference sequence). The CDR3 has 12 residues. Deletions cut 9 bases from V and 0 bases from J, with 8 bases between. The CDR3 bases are TGTGCCAGTAGAGGGGTGAACACTGAAGCTTTCTTT. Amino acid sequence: CASRGVNTEAFF.

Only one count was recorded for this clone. CDR3 bases: TGTGCCAGCAGCTCGGACAGGGTTGGGCCTGAAGCTTTCTTT. This gives the protein CASSSDRVGPEAFF. This sequence joins TRBV6-5 and TRBJ1-1; 8 bases map to TRBD1. After removal of 6 bases from V and 6 bases from J, the junction contained 9 bases not matched to a gene. From germline, CDR1 is MNHEY and CDR2 SVGAGI. This CDR3 is built from 14 residues.

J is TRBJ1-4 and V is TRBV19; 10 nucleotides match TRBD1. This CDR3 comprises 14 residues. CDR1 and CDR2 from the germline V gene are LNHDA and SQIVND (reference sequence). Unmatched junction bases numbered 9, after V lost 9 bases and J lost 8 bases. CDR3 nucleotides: TGTGCCAGCAGATGGACAGGGGGTAACGAAAAACTGTTTTTT. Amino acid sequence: CASRWTGGNEKLFF. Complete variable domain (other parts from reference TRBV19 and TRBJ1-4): DGGITQSPKYLFRKEGQNVTLSCEQNLNHDAMYWYRQDPGQGLRLIYYSQIVNDFQKGDIAEGYSVSREKKESFPLTVTSAQKNPTAFYLCASRWTGGNEKLFFGSGTQLSVL.

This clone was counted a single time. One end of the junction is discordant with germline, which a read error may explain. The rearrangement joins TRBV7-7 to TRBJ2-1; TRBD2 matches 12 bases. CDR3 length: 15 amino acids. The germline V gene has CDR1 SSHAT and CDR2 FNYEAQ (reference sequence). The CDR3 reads CASSSGTSGYNEQFF. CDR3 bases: TGTGCTAGCAGCTCGGGGACTAGCGGGTACAATGAGCAGTTCTTC.

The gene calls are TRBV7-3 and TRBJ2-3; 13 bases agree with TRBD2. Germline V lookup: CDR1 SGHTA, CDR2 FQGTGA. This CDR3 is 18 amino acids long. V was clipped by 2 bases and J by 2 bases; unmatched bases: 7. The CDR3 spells CASSLALTSGGSTDTQYF. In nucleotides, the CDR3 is TGTGCCAGCAGCTTAGCCCTGACTAGCGGGGGGTCCACAGATACGCAGTATTTT.

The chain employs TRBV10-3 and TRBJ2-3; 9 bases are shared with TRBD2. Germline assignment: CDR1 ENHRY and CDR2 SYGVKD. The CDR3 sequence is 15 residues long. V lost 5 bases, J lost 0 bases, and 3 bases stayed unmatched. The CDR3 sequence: CAISSGGTSTDTQYF. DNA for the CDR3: TGTGCCATCAGTAGCGGGGGGACGAGCACAGATACGCAGTATTTT.

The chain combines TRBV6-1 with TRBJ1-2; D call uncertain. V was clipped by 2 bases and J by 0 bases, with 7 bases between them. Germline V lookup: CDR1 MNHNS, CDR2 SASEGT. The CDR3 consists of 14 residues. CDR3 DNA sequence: TGTGCCAGCAGTGAAATAACAACTAACTATGGCTACACCTTC. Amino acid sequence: CASSEITTNYGYTF.

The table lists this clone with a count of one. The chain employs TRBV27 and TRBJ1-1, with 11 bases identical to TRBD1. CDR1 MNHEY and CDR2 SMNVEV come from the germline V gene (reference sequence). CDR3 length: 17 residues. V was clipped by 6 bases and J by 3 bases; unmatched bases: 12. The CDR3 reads CASRVRRRDRGDTEAFF. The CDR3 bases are TGTGCCAGCAGGGTTAGGAGGAGGGACAGGGGGGACACTGAAGCTTTCTTT.

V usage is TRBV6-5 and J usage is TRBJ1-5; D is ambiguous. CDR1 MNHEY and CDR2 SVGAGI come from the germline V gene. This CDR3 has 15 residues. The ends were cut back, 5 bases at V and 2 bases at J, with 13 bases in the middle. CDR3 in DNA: TGTGCCAGCAGTCGCGACGGCCACGGCAATCAGCCCCAGCATTTT. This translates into CASSRDGHGNQPQHF.

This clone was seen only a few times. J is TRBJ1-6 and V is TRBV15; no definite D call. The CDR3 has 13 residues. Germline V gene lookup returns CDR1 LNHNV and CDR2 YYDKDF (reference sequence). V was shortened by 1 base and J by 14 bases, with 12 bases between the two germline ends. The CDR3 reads CATSRANKESLHF. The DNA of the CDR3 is TGTGCCACCAGCAGAGCCAACAAGGAGTCCCTCCACTTT.

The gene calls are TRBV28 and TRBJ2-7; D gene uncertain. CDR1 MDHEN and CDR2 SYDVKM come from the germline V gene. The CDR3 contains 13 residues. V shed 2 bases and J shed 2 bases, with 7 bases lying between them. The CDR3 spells CASSLGIPYEQYF. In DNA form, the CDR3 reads TGTGCCAGCAGTTTAGGGATACCCTACGAGCAGTACTTC.

This chain's CDR3 is CASSFSQGLEAFF. CDR3 in DNA: TGTGCCAGCAGCTTTTCACAGGGGCTTGAAGCTTTCTTT. The chain carries TRBV7-9 and TRBJ1-1; 7 bases fit TRBD1. Germline V gene data show CDR1 as SEHNR and CDR2 as FQNEAQ (reference sequence). This CDR3 spans 13 amino acids. The V gene end was trimmed by 3 bases and the J gene end by 7 bases; junction bases not matched to a gene: 5.

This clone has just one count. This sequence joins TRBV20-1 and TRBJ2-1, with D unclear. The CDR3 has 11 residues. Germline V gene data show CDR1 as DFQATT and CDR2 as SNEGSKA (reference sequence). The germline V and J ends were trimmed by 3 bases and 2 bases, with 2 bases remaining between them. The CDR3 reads CSARAYNEQFF. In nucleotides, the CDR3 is TGCAGTGCTAGGGCCTACAATGAGCAGTTCTTC.